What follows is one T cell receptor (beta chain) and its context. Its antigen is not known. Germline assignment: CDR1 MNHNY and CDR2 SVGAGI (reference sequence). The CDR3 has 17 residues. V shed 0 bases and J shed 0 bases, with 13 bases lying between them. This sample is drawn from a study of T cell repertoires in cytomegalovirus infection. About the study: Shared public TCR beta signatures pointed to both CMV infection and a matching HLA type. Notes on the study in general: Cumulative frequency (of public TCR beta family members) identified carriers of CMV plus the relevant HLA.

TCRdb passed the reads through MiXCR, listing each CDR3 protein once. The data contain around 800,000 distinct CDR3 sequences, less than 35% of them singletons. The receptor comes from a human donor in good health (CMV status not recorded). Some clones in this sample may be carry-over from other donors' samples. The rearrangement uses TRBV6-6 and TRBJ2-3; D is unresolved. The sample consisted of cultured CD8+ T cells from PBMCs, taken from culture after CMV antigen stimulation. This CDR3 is CASSYSTTGYSTDTQYF. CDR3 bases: TGTGCCAGCAGTTACTCGACCACGGGTTACAGCACAGATACGCAGTATTTT.